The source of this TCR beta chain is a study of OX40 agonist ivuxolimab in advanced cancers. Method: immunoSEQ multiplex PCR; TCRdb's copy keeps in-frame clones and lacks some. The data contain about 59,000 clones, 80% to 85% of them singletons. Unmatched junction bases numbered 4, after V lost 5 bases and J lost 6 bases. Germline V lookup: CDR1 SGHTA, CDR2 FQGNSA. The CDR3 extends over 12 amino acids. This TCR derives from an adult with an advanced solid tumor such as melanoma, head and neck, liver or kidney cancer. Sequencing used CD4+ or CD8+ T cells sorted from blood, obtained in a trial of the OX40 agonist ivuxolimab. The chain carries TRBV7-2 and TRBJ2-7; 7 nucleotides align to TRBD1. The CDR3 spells CASSTDRAEQYF. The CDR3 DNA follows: TGTGCCAGCAGCACCGACAGGGCCGAGCAGTACTTC.